A selection of T cell receptor beta chains follows, all from one sample in a study of T cell responses to AZD1222 COVID-19 vaccine. The repertoire was sequenced with immunoSEQ multiplex PCR; TCRdb's copy has only in-frame clones and lacks some. The sample holds some 170,000 clones; around nine tenths are singletons and the top ten take about 3%. Sample: peripheral blood, taken on day 0 of AZD1222 vaccination. These receptor sequences come from an adult in good health. The CDR3 runs from the conserved cysteine through the conserved F or W. The order of the fields is D gene, V gene, J gene, clone size, CDR3 protein, CDR3 DNA. D genes are given only for firm matches. Clone size is stated in some rows and not others, as once, few, many or a class when expanded.

D: TRBD1; V: TRBV7-6; J: TRBJ2-1; size: NA; CDR3: CASSLSRGRGPSGGQFF; DNA: TGTGCCAGCAGCCTCAGTCGGGGCAGGGGGCCGTCTGGCGGGCAGTTCTTC
D: TRBD1; V: TRBV5-1; J: TRBJ2-4; size: NA; CDR3: CASSPDREENIQYF; DNA: TGCGCCAGCAGCCCGGACAGGGAAGAAAACATTCAGTACTTC
D: NA; V: TRBV6-6; J: TRBJ1-2; size: NA; CDR3: CASRPPGGGYTF; DNA: TGTGCCAGCAGGCCCCCGGGAGGGGGCTACACCTTC
D: NA; V: TRBV5-6; J: TRBJ2-1; size: NA; CDR3: CASSLQGPQTFF; DNA: TGTGCCAGCAGCTTGCAAGGACCCCAAACGTTCTTC
D: NA; V: TRBV19; J: TRBJ1-5; size: NA; CDR3: CASHRIYSNQPQHF; DNA: TGTGCCAGCCACAGGATTTATAGCAATCAGCCCCAGCATTTT
D: NA; V: TRBV19; J: TRBJ1-2; size: NA; CDR3: CASSIGSGAGYTF; DNA: TGTGCCAGTAGTATAGGGTCCGGGGCTGGCTACACCTTC
D: NA; V: TRBV21-1; J: TRBJ1-5; size: NA; CDR3: CASSRPGTGGDQPQHF; DNA: TGTGCCAGCAGCAGACCCGGGACAGGGGGGGATCAGCCCCAGCATTTT
D: NA; V: TRBV6-4; J: TRBJ2-2; size: NA; CDR3: CASRQQGVGGELFF; DNA: TGTGCCAGCAGGCAACAGGGAGTTGGCGGGGAGCTGTTTTTT
D: NA; V: TRBV10-3; J: TRBJ1-6; size: NA; CDR3: CAISEAPGVRNSPLHF; DNA: TGTGCCATCAGTGAGGCTCCGGGGGTTCGAAATTCACCCCTCCACTTT
D: NA; V: TRBV30; J: TRBJ1-6; size: once; CDR3: CAWSAGTNSPLHF; DNA: TGTGCCTGGAGTGCGGGGACCAATTCACCCCTCCACTTT
D: TRBD1; V: TRBV6-5; J: TRBJ2-7; size: NA; CDR3: CASSYRWQGVSYEQYF; DNA: TGTGCCAGCAGTTACCGGTGGCAGGGGGTCTCCTACGAGCAGTACTTC
D: NA; V: TRBV3-1/TRBV3-2; J: TRBJ1-6; size: once; CDR3: CASSQGSHLMNSPLHF; DNA: TGTGCCAGCAGCCAAGGATCCCATCTAATGAATTCACCCCTCCACTTT
D: NA; V: TRBV11-2; J: TRBJ1-2; size: NA; CDR3: CASSLGQVAGYTF; DNA: TGTGCCAGCTCTCTCGGTCAGGTGGCTGGCTACACCTTC
D: TRBD1; V: TRBV6-6; J: TRBJ2-2; size: NA; CDR3: CASRPGTGSTGELFF; DNA: TGTGCCAGCCGCCCAGGGACAGGGAGTACCGGGGAGCTGTTTTTT
D: TRBD1; V: TRBV29-1; J: TRBJ1-1; size: NA; CDR3: CSVSGGREAFF; DNA: TGCAGCGTGTCAGGGGGGAGGGAAGCTTTCTTT
D: NA; V: TRBV4-1; J: TRBJ1-1; size: NA; CDR3: CASSQDGGFGRNTEAFF; DNA: TGCGCCAGCAGCCAAGACGGGGGGTTCGGTAGGAACACTGAAGCTTTCTTT
D: TRBD1; V: TRBV9; J: TRBJ1-1; size: NA; CDR3: CASSPPGGAEAFF; DNA: TGTGCCAGCAGCCCCCCAGGGGGAGCTGAAGCTTTCTTT
D: NA; V: TRBV19; J: TRBJ1-5; size: NA; CDR3: CASSIVGVGNQPQHF; DNA: TGTGCCAGTAGTATCGTGGGGGTGGGCAATCAGCCCCAGCATTTT
D: NA; V: TRBV18; J: TRBJ2-7; size: NA; CDR3: CASSPRRDSYEQYF; DNA: TGTGCCAGCTCACCAAGGAGGGATTCCTACGAGCAGTACTTC
D: NA; V: TRBV6-5; J: TRBJ1-1; size: once; CDR3: CASSYSNGNAEAFF; DNA: TGTGCCAGCAGTTACTCGAACGGGAACGCTGAAGCTTTCTTT
D: NA; V: TRBV11-3; J: TRBJ2-2; size: NA; CDR3: CASSFLGTGELFF; DNA: TGTGCCAGCAGCTTCCTGGGCACCGGGGAGCTGTTTTTT
D: NA; V: TRBV25-1; J: TRBJ1-5; size: NA; CDR3: CASSQGADSNQPQHF; DNA: TGTGCCAGCAGCCAAGGGGCAGATAGCAATCAGCCCCAGCATTTT
D: TRBD2; V: TRBV5-4; J: TRBJ2-1; size: once; CDR3: CASRVGGLAGGSSYNEQFF; DNA: TGTGCCAGCCGCGTGGGGGGACTAGCGGGAGGGAGCTCCTACAATGAGCAGTTCTTC
D: NA; V: TRBV27; J: TRBJ1-5; size: NA; CDR3: CASSGGGVGNQPQHF; DNA: TGTGCCAGCAGTGGGGGGGGCGTCGGCAATCAGCCCCAGCATTTT
D: NA; V: TRBV7-8; J: TRBJ2-7; size: once; CDR3: CASSLLGRNYEQYF; DNA: TGTGCCAGCAGCTTGTTGGGGAGAAACTACGAGCAGTACTTC